Below, one T cell receptor beta chain is given with its context. Its antigen remains unidentified. The sample holds no much larger clone one base away, and base qualities are not on file. CDR1 and CDR2 are drawn from the germline V gene: SGHVS, FNYEAQ. V is pared back by 2 bases and J by 0 bases, with 16 bases lying between the germline termini. The CDR3 has 17 amino acids, counting the end cysteine and phenylalanine. The DNA shown is the 51-base CDR3, in frame from base 1. For the CD8 naive samples, CD45RO-negative cells were positively selected for CCR7, yielding a CD45RA+CCR7+ population from which TemRA cells were excluded. The donors were healthy, HIV-negative adults who had no recently reported acute infections or vaccinations. Every donor was a Caucasian adult living in Nashville, Tennessee, USA. Blood was collected by leukapheresis, and PBMCs were isolated by Ficoll-Histopaque density gradient centrifugation and then cryopreserved in liquid nitrogen vapor phase. Analytical flow cytometry was used to check the purity and quantity of each magnetically sorted T cell population. Genomic DNA was isolated from every sorted fraction and measured by UV absorbance on a Nanodrop 2000c.

These data come from a study of shared clonotypes between healthy human individuals (dated by TCRdb to the early 2020s). With respect to the entire study: The cohort included three men and two women between 18 and 49 years of age. Between about 0.85 and 9.5 billion PBMCs per donor were obtained by leukapheresis. For each donor, CD4 naive and CD4 memory were each run on three plates, CD8 naive on two plates, and CD8 memory on one plate. To increase sequencing depth and limit assay-specific biases, different laboratories used diverse techniques to prepare libraries and sequence TCR repertoires. The study deeply sequenced blood TCR repertoires of about 5 healthy adults to estimate repertoire size and the extent of clonotype sharing between individuals. Results and caveats for the whole study, not just this receptor: Sampling was restricted to blood, and TCR repertoires in tissue are likely to differ from TCR repertoires in blood. Larger estimated clonotype richness was generally found for naive subsets than for memory subsets. Compared with non-shared clonotypes, the clonotypes found in all four sorted-subset donors had higher generation probabilities. Because the study included a small number of donors, the genetic and exposure-history diversity represented was limited. Pairwise subsampling indicated that sequencing depth was expected to affect the degree of clonotype sharing among donors. Even with the large sequencing depth, rarefaction of the sorted-subset datasets indicated that sequencing was incomplete. Sharing across four donors was observed for about 5% of naive CD4, over 3% of naive CD8, 2% to 2.5% of memory CD4, and about 0.38% of memory CD8 clonotypes.

Using the deep immunoSEQ assay, multiplex PCR amplified TCR CDR3 regions from genomic DNA. For each cell subset, the extracted genomic DNA was distributed evenly across all wells of several immunoSEQ 96-well plates, and each plate served as one replicate. Each replicate PCR for sorted subsets received about 180 ng genomic DNA, equal to tens of thousands of T cell genomes. Purified libraries were measured with a Qubit 3.0 fluorometer, size-checked on a Bioanalyzer 2100, and measured again with the KAPA Library Quantification kit. Every immunoSEQ 96-well plate was sequenced on a dedicated single-read 150-cycle Illumina NextSeq 550 flow cell. In the authors' own workflow: Because only junctional sequences without quality scores were contained in the immunoSEQ output, filtering matching that applied to full-length reads could not be performed. To assign V/J genes and CDR3, sequences were annotated against IMGT germline references using PyIR, a Python wrapper for IgBLAST v1.9. Any read was removed if the V/J assignment was weak (E-value above 1e-6), the CDR3 was missing, or the read contained stop codons, out-of-frame junctions, or ambiguous translated residues. V3J clonotypes were defined as sequences sharing an identical inferred V gene, J gene, and CDR3 amino acid sequence. Percentage overlap between repertoires was computed as shared unique clonotypes divided by the size of the smaller repertoire. Richness of each repertoire was evaluated using RTK rarefaction, the Chao1 estimator, and Recon v2.1 estimates of unobserved clonotypes. For all TCRbeta clonotypes obtained by the gDNA method from several donors, generation probabilities were computed with OLGA. TCRdb limited this immuneACCESS table to in-frame rearrangements with V and J called. A share of clones is missing; checked studies link under half to unresolved V genes, and the rest is unexplained. Clone size and V and J calls were adopted from that table, with D and trimming inferred from the DNA. Recorded for this sample are approximately 720,000 clones; about 90% of them occurred a single time. Together, the top ten hold approximately 25% of the sample.

Sequencing used naive CD8+ T cells sorted from blood. The sample's cell subset or site, from its label and the paper: CD45RA+CCR7+. The receptor was derived from a man between 25 and 39 years old in good health. The chain joins TRBV7-6 to TRBJ1-1; the best D guess is TRBD1, with 5 bases matching. The CDR3 protein: CASSLNSEQAVNTEAFF. The nucleotide sequence reads TGTGCCAGCAGCTTAAATTCTGAACAGGCAGTGAACACTGAAGCTTTCTTT.